This T cell receptor beta chain was sequenced for a study of control samples from healthy donors and cancer patients. Here immunoSEQ multiplex PCR was the method, and the copy in TCRdb shows in-frame clones only, minus some. The sample has around 110,000 clones, 93% seen once; the top ten hold about 2.6%. The sample consisted of blood. The sequence came from a man between 25 and 39 years old in good health.

The CDR3: CASSRTTGGNSPLHF. CDR3 DNA: TGTGCCAGCAGCCGAACTACAGGGGGCAATTCACCCCTCCACTTT. V gene TRBV6-5 combines with J gene TRBJ1-6; 9 bases are shared with TRBD1. J gave up 7 bases and V 6 bases, and 7 bases lay outside the gene matches. The CDR3 contains 15 residues. Germline CDR1 and CDR2: MNHEY and SVGAGI.